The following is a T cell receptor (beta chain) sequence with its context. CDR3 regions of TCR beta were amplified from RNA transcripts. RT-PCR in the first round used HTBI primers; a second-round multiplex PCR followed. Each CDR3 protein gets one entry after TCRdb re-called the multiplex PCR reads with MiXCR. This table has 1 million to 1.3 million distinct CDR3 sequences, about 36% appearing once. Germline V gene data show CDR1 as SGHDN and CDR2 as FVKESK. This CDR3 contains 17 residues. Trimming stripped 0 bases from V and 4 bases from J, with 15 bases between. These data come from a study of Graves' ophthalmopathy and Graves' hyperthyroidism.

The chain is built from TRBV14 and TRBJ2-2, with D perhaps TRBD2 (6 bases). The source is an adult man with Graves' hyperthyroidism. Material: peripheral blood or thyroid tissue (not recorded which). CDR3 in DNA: TGTGCCAGCAGCCAAGATCTGTCGGGAGTACGCACCGGGGAGCTGTTTTTT. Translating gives CASSQDLSGVRTGELFF.